These T cell receptor beta chains were read from a single sample in a study of T cell responses to AZD1222 COVID-19 vaccine. Sequenced by immunoSEQ multiplex PCR; TCRdb stores in-frame clones only, minus some. Of 83,000 or so clones listed, 88% were seen once; the top ten hold 6.9%. The starting material was peripheral blood, obtained 28 days after the second AZD1222 dose. The receptors stem from an adult who received the AZD1222 COVID-19 vaccine. Each CDR3 is given with its conserved first and last residue. Each record gives: V gene, D gene, clone size, J gene, CDR3 protein, CDR3 DNA. The D gene is left open where the match is weak. Not all rows give a size; the values are once, few, many and, for expanded clones, a class.

>TRBV7-8|.|.|TRBJ2-7
CASSPTRNEQYF
TGTGCCAGCAGCCCTACTAGGAACGAGCAGTACTTC
>TRBV29-1|.|.|TRBJ2-3
CSVNDDTDTQYF
TGCAGCGTTAACGACGATACAGATACGCAGTATTTT
>TRBV25-1|.|.|TRBJ1-1
CASSGGWDTEAFF
TGTGCCAGCAGTGGGGGGTGGGACACTGAAGCTTTCTTT
>TRBV11-2|.|.|TRBJ1-1
CASSFSNTEAFF
TGTGCCAGCAGCTTTTCCAACACTGAAGCTTTCTTT
>TRBV18|.|once|TRBJ1-3
CASSPGHGNTIYF
TGTGCCAGCTCACCAGGGCACGGAAACACCATATATTTT
>TRBV5-1|.|.|TRBJ2-3
CASSLHSAGTDTQYF
TGCGCCAGCAGCTTGCACTCCGCTGGCACAGATACGCAGTATTTT
>TRBV15|.|.|TRBJ2-5
CATSRGTAYQETQYF
TGTGCCACCAGCAGAGGTACGGCGTACCAAGAGACCCAGTACTTC
>TRBV2|.|.|TRBJ2-5
CASSDEVGGLQETQYF
TGTGCCAGCAGTGACGAGGTGGGGGGCCTCCAAGAGACCCAGTACTTC
>TRBV6-5|.|.|TRBJ2-3
CASSYSQGPDTQYF
TGTGCCAGCAGTTACAGTCAGGGCCCAGATACGCAGTATTTT
>TRBV6-6|TRBD2|.|TRBJ2-3
CASSPAPSGRTDTQYF
TGTGCCAGCAGCCCCGCCCCTAGCGGGAGAACAGATACGCAGTATTTT
>TRBV6-6|.|.|TRBJ2-1
CASIAKSSYNEQFF
TGTGCCAGCATAGCCAAATCGTCATACAATGAGCAGTTCTTC
>TRBV10-3|.|.|TRBJ2-7
CAIRAWAHEQYF
TGTGCCATCAGAGCATGGGCCCACGAGCAGTACTTC
>TRBV2|.|.|TRBJ1-4
CASSVQVEKLFF
TGTGCCAGCAGCGTACAGGTGGAGAAACTGTTTTTT
>TRBV7-2|TRBD1|.|TRBJ2-4
CASSFGQGENIQYF
TGTGCCAGCAGCTTCGGCCAGGGGGAAAACATTCAGTACTTC
>TRBV12-3/TRBV12-4|.|.|TRBJ2-7
CASSLSLSYEQYF
TGTGCCAGCAGTTTATCTTTGTCCTACGAGCAGTACTTC
>TRBV19|.|.|TRBJ1-2
CASSRQGSDGYTF
TGTGCCAGTAGTAGGCAGGGATCCGATGGCTACACCTTC
>TRBV11-1|TRBD2|.|TRBJ2-3
CASSPSGSPTDTQYF
TGTGCCAGCAGCCCTAGCGGGAGTCCCACAGATACGCAGTATTTT
>TRBV7-6|TRBD2|.|TRBJ2-5
CASSLDPPREVGETQYF
TGTGCCAGCAGCTTAGATCCTCCGCGGGAGGTCGGGGAGACCCAGTACTTC
>TRBV15|TRBD1|.|TRBJ1-1
CATSRDQGARTEAFF
TGTGCCACCAGCAGAGACCAGGGGGCAAGGACTGAAGCTTTCTTT
>TRBV24-1|.|.|TRBJ1-2
CATSDFRQNYGYTF
TGTGCCACCAGTGATTTTCGACAAAACTATGGCTACACCTTC
>TRBV6-4|.|.|TRBJ2-3
CASSPGGSTDTQYF
TGTGCCAGCAGCCCAGGGGGGTCCACAGATACGCAGTATTTT
>TRBV5-4|TRBD1|.|TRBJ1-2
CASSSWDSDYGYTF
TGTGCCAGCAGCTCATGGGACAGCGACTATGGCTACACCTTC
>TRBV18|TRBD2|.|TRBJ2-2
CASSPGLLLVTGELFF
TGTGCCAGCTCACCGGGACTACTATTAGTCACCGGGGAGCTGTTTTTT
>TRBV7-2|.|.|TRBJ1-2
CASPTVENYGYTF
TGTGCCAGCCCGACCGTGGAGAACTATGGCTACACCTTC
>TRBV11-2|TRBD2|.|TRBJ2-7
CASTRTSGSYEQYF
TGTGCCAGCACCCGGACTAGCGGGTCCTACGAGCAGTACTTC
>TRBV11-2|.|.|TRBJ2-2
CASSFERSTNTGELFF
TGTGCCAGCAGCTTCGAGCGGAGTACGAACACCGGGGAGCTGTTTTTT
>TRBV27|.|.|TRBJ2-1
CASSSPGNEQFF
TGTGCCAGCAGTTCGCCTGGCAATGAGCAGTTCTTC
>TRBV6-5|.|.|TRBJ1-1
CASTPRGSEAFF
TGTGCCAGCACCCCCCGGGGGTCTGAAGCTTTCTTT
>TRBV29-1|.|.|TRBJ1-1
CSVGSGARTEAFF
TGCAGCGTTGGGTCGGGGGCGCGAACTGAAGCTTTCTTT
>TRBV24-1|.|once|TRBJ2-1
CATSDFRNGDYNEQFF
TGTGCCACCAGTGATTTCCGCAACGGGGACTACAATGAGCAGTTCTTC
>TRBV28|.|few|TRBJ2-7
CASSPELGSREQYF
TGTGCCAGCAGTCCCGAATTGGGGTCCCGCGAGCAGTACTTC
>TRBV5-1|.|.|TRBJ1-6
CASSLDSYSYNSPLHF
TGCGCCAGCAGCTTGGATTCTTACTCCTATAATTCACCCCTCCACTTT
>TRBV19|TRBD1|.|TRBJ2-2
CASSTDRVVSGELFF
TGTGCCAGTAGTACGGACAGGGTTGTTTCCGGGGAGCTGTTTTTT
>TRBV30|.|.|TRBJ2-1
CAWSPGSVYNEQFF
TGTGCCTGGTCTCCGGGGAGCGTATACAATGAGCAGTTCTTC
>TRBV11-2|.|.|TRBJ1-2
CASSSLSSGYTF
TGTGCCAGCAGCTCTCTGTCTTCGGGCTACACCTTC
>TRBV18|.|.|TRBJ2-5
CASSLTQETQYF
TGTGCCAGCTCACTAACACAAGAGACCCAGTACTTC
>TRBV5-1|TRBD1|.|TRBJ1-2
CASSTTGEGIYGYTF
TGCGCCAGCAGCACCACAGGGGAAGGAATCTATGGCTACACCTTC
>TRBV7-4|TRBD1|.|TRBJ2-7
CASSSDRDSYEQYF
TGTGCCAGCAGCTCGGACAGGGACTCCTACGAGCAGTACTTC
>TRBV30|.|.|TRBJ1-1
CAWSGRRAEAFF
TGTGCCTGGAGTGGCAGACGGGCTGAAGCTTTCTTT
>TRBV5-1|TRBD2|.|TRBJ2-5
CASSASGTSGSETQYF
TGCGCCAGCAGCGCATCCGGGACTAGCGGGAGTGAGACCCAGTACTTC
>TRBV15|.|few|TRBJ1-1
CATSRDRAVFTEAFF
TGTGCCACCAGCAGAGATCGAGCGGTTTTCACTGAAGCTTTCTTT
>TRBV9|TRBD1|.|TRBJ2-1
CASSVGIGQGTYNEQFF
TGTGCCAGCAGCGTAGGGATCGGACAGGGGACCTACAATGAGCAGTTCTTC